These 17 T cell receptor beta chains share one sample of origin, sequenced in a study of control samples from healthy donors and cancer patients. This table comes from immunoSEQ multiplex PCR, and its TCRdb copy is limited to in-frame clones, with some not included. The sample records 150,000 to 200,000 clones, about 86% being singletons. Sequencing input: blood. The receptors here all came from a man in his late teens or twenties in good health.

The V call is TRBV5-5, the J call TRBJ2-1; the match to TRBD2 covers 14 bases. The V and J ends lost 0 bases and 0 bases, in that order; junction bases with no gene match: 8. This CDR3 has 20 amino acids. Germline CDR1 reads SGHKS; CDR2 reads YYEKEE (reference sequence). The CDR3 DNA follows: TGTGCCAGCAGCTTGGAAGCGGGACTAGCGGGGGAAAGCTCCTACAATGAGCAGTTCTTC. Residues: CASSLEAGLAGESSYNEQFF.

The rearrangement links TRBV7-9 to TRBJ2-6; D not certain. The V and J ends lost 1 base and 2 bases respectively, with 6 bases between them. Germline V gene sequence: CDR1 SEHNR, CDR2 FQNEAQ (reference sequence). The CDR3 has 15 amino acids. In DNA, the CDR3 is TGTGCCAGCAGCTTAGAAGCCCCTGGGGCCAACGTCCTGACTTTC. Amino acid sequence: CASSLEAPGANVLTF.

CDR3 residues: CASSLGLLGGSYNEQFF. In DNA, the CDR3 is TGTGCCAGCAGCTTGGGGTTGCTAGGGGGCTCCTACAATGAGCAGTTCTTC. The rearrangement links TRBV5-5 to TRBJ2-1; D is perhaps TRBD1 (6 bases). Germline CDR1 reads SGHKS; CDR2 reads YYEKEE (reference sequence). Trimming removed 0 bases at V and 0 bases at J, with 13 bases between. This CDR3 comprises 17 residues.

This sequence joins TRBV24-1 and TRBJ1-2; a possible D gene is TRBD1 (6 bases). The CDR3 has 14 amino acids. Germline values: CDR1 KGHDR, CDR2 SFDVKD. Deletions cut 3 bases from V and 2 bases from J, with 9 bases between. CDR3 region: CATSDPTGNYGYTF. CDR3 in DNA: TGTGCCACCAGTGATCCCACAGGGAACTATGGCTACACCTTC.

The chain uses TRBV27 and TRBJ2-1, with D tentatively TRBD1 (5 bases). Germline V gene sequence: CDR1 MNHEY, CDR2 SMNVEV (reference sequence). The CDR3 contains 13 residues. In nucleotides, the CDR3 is TGTGCAGCTGGGGCTTACTCCTACAATGAGCAGTTCTTC. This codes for CAAGAYSYNEQFF.

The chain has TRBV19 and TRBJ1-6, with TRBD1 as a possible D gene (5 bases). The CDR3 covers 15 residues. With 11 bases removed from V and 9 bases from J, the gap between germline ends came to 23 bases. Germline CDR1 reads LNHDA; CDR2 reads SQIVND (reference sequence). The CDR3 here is CAQTVGPLGGSPLHF. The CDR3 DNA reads TGTGCCCAGACCGTGGGGCCCCTTGGGGGTTCACCCCTCCACTTT.

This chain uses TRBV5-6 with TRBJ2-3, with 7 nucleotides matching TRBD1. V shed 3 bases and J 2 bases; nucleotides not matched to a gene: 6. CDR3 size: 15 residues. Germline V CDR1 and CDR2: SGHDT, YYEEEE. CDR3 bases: TGTGCCAGCAGCTCTCCGGGACAGACCACAGATACGCAGTATTTT. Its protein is CASSSPGQTTDTQYF.

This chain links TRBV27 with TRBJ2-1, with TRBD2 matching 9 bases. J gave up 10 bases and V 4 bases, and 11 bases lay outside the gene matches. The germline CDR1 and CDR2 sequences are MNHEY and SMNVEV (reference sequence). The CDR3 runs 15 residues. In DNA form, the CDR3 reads TGTGCCAGCAGTTCTGGACTAGCGTTCGGCAGGGAGCAGTTCTTC. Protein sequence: CASSSGLAFGREQFF.

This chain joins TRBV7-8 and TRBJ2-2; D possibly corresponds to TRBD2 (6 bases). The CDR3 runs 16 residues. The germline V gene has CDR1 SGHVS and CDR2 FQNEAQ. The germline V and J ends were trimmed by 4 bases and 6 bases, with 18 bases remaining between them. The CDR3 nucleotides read TGTGCCAGCAGCTCACATCCCTGGGGGGTGTCCGGGGAGCTGTTTTTT. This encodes CASSSHPWGVSGELFF.

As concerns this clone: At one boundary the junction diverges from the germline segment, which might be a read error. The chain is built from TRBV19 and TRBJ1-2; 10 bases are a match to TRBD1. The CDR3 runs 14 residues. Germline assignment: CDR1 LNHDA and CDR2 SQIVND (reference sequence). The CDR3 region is CASSPSGQGEFSSF. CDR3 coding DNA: TGTGCCAGTAGCCCCTCAGGACAGGGGGAATTTAGCTCCTTC.

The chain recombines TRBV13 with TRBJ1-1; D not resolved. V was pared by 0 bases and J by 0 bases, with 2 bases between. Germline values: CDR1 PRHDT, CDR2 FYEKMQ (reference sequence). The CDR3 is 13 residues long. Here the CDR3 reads CASSLGVNTEAFF. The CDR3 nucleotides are TGTGCCAGCAGCTTAGGGGTGAACACTGAAGCTTTCTTT.

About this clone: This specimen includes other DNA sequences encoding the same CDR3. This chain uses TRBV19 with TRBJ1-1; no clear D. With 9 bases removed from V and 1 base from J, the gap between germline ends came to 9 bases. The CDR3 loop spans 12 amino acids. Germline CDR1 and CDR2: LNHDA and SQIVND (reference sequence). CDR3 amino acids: CASTLGNTEAFF. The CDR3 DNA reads TGTGCCAGCACCTTGGGGAACACTGAAGCTTTCTTT.

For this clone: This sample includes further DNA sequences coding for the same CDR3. DNA of the CDR3: TGTGCCAGCAGCTTGGTACGCTATAATTCACCCCTCCACTTT. Its translation is CASSLVRYNSPLHF. The J gene is TRBJ1-6, the V gene TRBV5-6; D not resolved. CDR3 length equals 14 residues. V was clipped by 0 bases and J by 3 bases, with 4 bases between them. Germline CDR1 SGHDT, CDR2 YYEEEE.

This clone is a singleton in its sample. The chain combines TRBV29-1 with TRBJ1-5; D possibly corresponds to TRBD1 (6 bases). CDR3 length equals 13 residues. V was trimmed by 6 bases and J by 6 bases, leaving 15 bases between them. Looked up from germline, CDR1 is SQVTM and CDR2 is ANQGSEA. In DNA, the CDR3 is TGCAGCGTCACGACAGGCCAAGGTCAGCCCCAGCATTTT. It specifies CSVTTGQGQPQHF.

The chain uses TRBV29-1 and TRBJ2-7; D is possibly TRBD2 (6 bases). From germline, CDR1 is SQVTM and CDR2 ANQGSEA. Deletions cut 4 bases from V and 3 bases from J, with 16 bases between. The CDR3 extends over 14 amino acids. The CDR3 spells CSVAGGSLNYEQYF. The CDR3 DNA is TGCAGCGTTGCTGGAGGGTCTCTAAACTACGAGCAGTACTTC.

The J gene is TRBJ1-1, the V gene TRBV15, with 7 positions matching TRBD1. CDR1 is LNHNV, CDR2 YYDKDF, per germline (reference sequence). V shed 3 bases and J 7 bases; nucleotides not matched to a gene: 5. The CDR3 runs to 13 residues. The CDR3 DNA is TGTGCCACCAGCAGGTCACAGGGGTTTGAAGCTTTCTTT. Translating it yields CATSRSQGFEAFF.

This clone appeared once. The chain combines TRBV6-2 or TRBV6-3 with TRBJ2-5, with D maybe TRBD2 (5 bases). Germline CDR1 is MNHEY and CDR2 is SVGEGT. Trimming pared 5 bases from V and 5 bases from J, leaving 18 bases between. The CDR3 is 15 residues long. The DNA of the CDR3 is TGTGCCAGCAGTATATCGGCGGACGGCGGGGAGACCCAGTACTTC. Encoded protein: CASSISADGGETQYF.